Listed below are T cell receptor beta chains from one sample, sequenced in a study of breast tumors, draining lymph nodes, adjacent tissues. MiXCR, applied by TCRdb to the multiplex PCR reads, yields one record per CDR3 protein. The sample shows 200,000 to 300,000 distinct CDR3 sequences, 30% of them seen only once. The sequenced material came from axillary lymph node tissue. These TCRs come from a female donor with breast cancer. Some clones in this sample may be carry-over from other donors' samples. CDR3s include the opening cysteine and the closing phenylalanine or tryptophan. Each record gives: clone size, D gene, V gene, J gene, CDR3 length, CDR3 DNA, CDR3 protein. A D gene is named only where the DNA matches it firmly. The size entry is marked missing in some rows and otherwise reads once, few, many or a size class.

>.|.|TRBV2|TRBJ2-5|16
TGTGCCAGCAGTCAGGCAGGGGCGGGGGTCGGAGAGACCCAGTACTTC
CASSQAGAGVGETQYF
>many|.|TRBV20-1|TRBJ2-2|15
TGCAGTGCTAGACCCGGGACAAAGAACACCGGGGAGCTGTTTTTT
CSARPGTKNTGELFF
>few|.|TRBV18|TRBJ2-7|15
TGTGCCAGCTCACCACCGGCTATGAGTGGCTACGAGCAGTACTTC
CASSPPAMSGYEQYF
>many|.|TRBV5-1|TRBJ2-7|13
TGCGCCAGCAGCTTGCGCAACCCCTACGAGCAGTACTTC
CASSLRNPYEQYF
>many|.|TRBV28|TRBJ1-6|15
TGTGCCAGCAGTCCTTCCGGGCCACTTAATTCACCCCTCCACTTT
CASSPSGPLNSPLHF
>many|TRBD2|TRBV19|TRBJ2-7|15
TGTGCCAGTAGTGATAGCGGGAGAGGGATCGGCGAGCAGTACTTC
CASSDSGRGIGEQYF
>.|.|TRBV20-1|TRBJ2-6|13
TGCAGTGCTAGATTGCCTGGGGCCAACGTCCTGACTTTC
CSARLPGANVLTF
>many|.|TRBV20-1|TRBJ2-3|12
TGCAGTATAGTAACTAGCACAGATACGCAGTATTTT
CSIVTSTDTQYF
>.|TRBD1|TRBV6-2/TRBV6-3|TRBJ1-5|16
TGTGCCAGCAGTTGGAAAGGGACAGGGTCGGATCAGCCCCAGCATTTT
CASSWKGTGSDQPQHF
>many|.|TRBV4-1|TRBJ2-1|15
TGCGCCAGCAGCCAAGATTCGGGGTACTACAATGAGCAGTTCTTC
CASSQDSGYYNEQFF
>many|TRBD1|TRBV7-3|TRBJ2-1|16
TGTGCCAGCAGCGGACCCGGGGGACAGGGGGGCAATGAGCAGTTCTTC
CASSGPGGQGGNEQFF
>many|.|TRBV25-1|TRBJ2-1|15
TGTGCCAGCAGCCTTGGCGGGGTTCTCTACAATGAGCAGTTCTTC
CASSLGGVLYNEQFF
>many|TRBD2|TRBV20-1|TRBJ2-5|13
TGCAGTGCTAGGACTAGCGGGCAAGAGACCCAGTACTTC
CSARTSGQETQYF
>.|.|TRBV25-1|TRBJ1-4|14
TGTGCCAGCTCACCGGGACGGAACAATGAAAAACTGTTTTTT
CASSPGRNNEKLFF
>.|.|TRBV7-8|TRBJ2-1|17
TGTGCCAGCAGCCCACAGGACGGGAAGAGCTCCTACAATGAGCAGTTCTTC
CASSPQDGKSSYNEQFF
>many|TRBD1|TRBV6-1|TRBJ2-5|14
TGTGCCAGCCGCCGACAGGGAAACATAGAGACCCAGTACTTC
CASRRQGNIETQYF
>many|.|TRBV10-3|TRBJ2-1|16
TGTGCCATCAGTGAGTCCGACAGGAATGACGACAATGAGCAGTTCTTC
CAISESDRNDDNEQFF
>many|TRBD2|TRBV5-8|TRBJ2-7|14
TGTGCCAGCAGCGCCGGGGGGGCGTCCTACGAGCAGTACTTC
CASSAGGASYEQYF
>few|.|TRBV6-2/TRBV6-3|TRBJ1-5|14
TGTGCCAGCGACTTTCGGACAGCTCGACAGCCCCAGCATTTT
CASDFRTARQPQHF
>few|.|TRBV11-3|TRBJ1-3|17
TGTGCCAGCAGCCAAGATCTGGCGGGGGCCTCTGGAAACACCATATATTTT
CASSQDLAGASGNTIYF
>many|.|TRBV2|TRBJ2-1|12
TGTGCCACTACAACCTCGTTGGATGAGCAGTTCTTC
CATTTSLDEQFF
>many|TRBD1|TRBV24-1|TRBJ2-3|15
TGTGCCACCAGCGCACGGGACAGGGGACCTAAAGGCCAGTATTTT
CATSARDRGPKGQYF
>many|.|TRBV4-2|TRBJ2-2|12
TGTGCCAGCAGCCTCGATACAGGGGAGCTGTTTTTT
CASSLDTGELFF
>.|.|TRBV30|TRBJ2-7|14
TGTGCCTGGAGTGTATCTCTAGGGGGCTACGAGCAGTACTTC
CAWSVSLGGYEQYF
>many|TRBD1|TRBV9|TRBJ2-5|15
TGTGCCAGCAGCGTCACAGGGACAGGGAGGGAGACCCAGTACTTC
CASSVTGTGRETQYF
>.|TRBD1|TRBV29-1|TRBJ1-2|13
TGCAGCGTTGAGGACAGGGGGAAATATGGCTACACCTTC
CSVEDRGKYGYTF
>many|.|TRBV10-2|TRBJ1-2|12
TGCGCCAGCAGTGAGCGTCGGGATGGCTACACCTTC
CASSERRDGYTF
>many|.|TRBV19|TRBJ1-2|18
TGTGCCAGTAACCCCGTTGGCAGGGCCTCTACTTCTAACTATGGCTACACCTTC
CASNPVGRASTSNYGYTF
>many|.|TRBV20-1|TRBJ2-5|14
TGCAGTGCTAGAACCAGGGCGGGACGGGAGACCCAGTACTTC
CSARTRAGRETQYF
>many|TRBD2|TRBV12-3/TRBV12-4|TRBJ2-1|16
TGTGCCAGCAGTTTAAGACTAGCGGGCCCTAGACCTGAGCAGTTCTTC
CASSLRLAGPRPEQFF
>many|TRBD1|TRBV15|TRBJ1-5|19
TGTGCCACCAGTCCCTACACCGGGACAGGGACTAGTCGCAATCAGCCCCAGCATTTT
CATSPYTGTGTSRNQPQHF
>.|.|TRBV20-1|TRBJ2-7|16
TGCAGTGCTAGAGATCTGATGGGGCAGACTCTCTACGAGCAGTACTTC
CSARDLMGQTLYEQYF
>.|TRBD1|TRBV7-2|TRBJ1-1|19
TGTGCCAGCAGCTTATACTGGACAGGGGGCCCTCATTCCTACACTGAAGCTTTCTTT
CASSLYWTGGPHSYTEAFF
>many|TRBD1|TRBV6-6|TRBJ1-5|16
TGTGCCAGCGACCACCTGGACAGGCCGTCGGTTGGGCCCCAGCATTTT
CASDHLDRPSVGPQHF
>many|TRBD1|TRBV19|TRBJ1-5|18
TGTGCCAGTAGTCCACTTCACCCACCTACAGGGGAGGGCCAGCCCCAGCATTTT
CASSPLHPPTGEGQPQHF
>many|TRBD2|TRBV5-4|TRBJ2-7|16
TGTGCCAGCAGCTTGGGACTAGCGGGATCCATCTACGAGCAGTACTTC
CASSLGLAGSIYEQYF
>many|.|TRBV19|TRBJ2-5|13
TGTGCCAGTAGTATGGCAGGGCAAGAGACCCAGTACTTC
CASSMAGQETQYF
>.|TRBD1|TRBV5-1|TRBJ1-2|14
TGCGCCAGCAGCCCAGGGGGGGATAACTACGGCTACACCTTC
CASSPGGDNYGYTF
>many|TRBD2|TRBV12-3/TRBV12-4|TRBJ2-1|16
TGTGCCAGCAGTTTTCGCCTAGCGGGAGCCTACAATGAGCAGTTCTTC
CASSFRLAGAYNEQFF
>many|.|TRBV7-2|TRBJ1-5|15
TGTGCCAGCAGCTTAGCGCTAGGGGGAGGTCAGCCCCAGCATTTT
CASSLALGGGQPQHF
>many|.|TRBV9|TRBJ2-3|18
TGTGCCAGCAGCGTACCCAAGGTGGGGGGAGAAAGCACAGATACGCAGTATTTT
CASSVPKVGGESTDTQYF
>many|.|TRBV29-1|TRBJ2-7|11
TGCAGCGTTGGGCAGTCCTACGAGCAGTACTTC
CSVGQSYEQYF
>few|.|TRBV3-1|TRBJ2-5|15
TGTGCCAGCAGCCAAGATACCGGACTACAAGAGACCCAGTACTTC
CASSQDTGLQETQYF
>many|TRBD1|TRBV5-4|TRBJ2-1|12
TGTGCCAGCAGGCAGGGGGTGGGTGAGCAGTTCTTC
CASRQGVGEQFF
>.|.|TRBV14|TRBJ1-1|14
TGTGCCAGCAGCCAACAAACCCGGAACACTGAAGCTTTCTTT
CASSQQTRNTEAFF
>once|.|TRBV7-9|TRBJ2-5|16
TGTGCCAGCAGCTTAGATACGGGCCTCGGAAGAGAGACCCAGTACTTC
CASSLDTGLGRETQYF
>.|TRBD1|TRBV7-2|TRBJ2-7|13
TGTGCCAGCAACCAGGGGGCCCACAATGAGCAGTACTTC
CASNQGAHNEQYF
>many|TRBD1|TRBV28|TRBJ1-2|14
TGTGCCAGCACTATAGCCGGGACAGGGGTCAGCTACACCTTC
CASTIAGTGVSYTF
>many|.|TRBV20-1|TRBJ2-7|9
TGCAGTGCTAGTAACGAGCAGTACTTC
CSASNEQYF
>many|.|TRBV30|TRBJ1-2|13
TGTGCCTGGAGTCGGGACGGATCGTATGGCTACACCTTC
CAWSRDGSYGYTF
>few|TRBD1|TRBV28|TRBJ1-2|14
TGTGCCAGCAGTTTTAGACAGGGACGCTATGGCTACACCTTC
CASSFRQGRYGYTF
>.|TRBD2|TRBV6-6|TRBJ2-5|16
TGTGCCAGCAGTCACCGCGGACTAGCGGGAGCGGAGACCCAGTACTTC
CASSHRGLAGAETQYF